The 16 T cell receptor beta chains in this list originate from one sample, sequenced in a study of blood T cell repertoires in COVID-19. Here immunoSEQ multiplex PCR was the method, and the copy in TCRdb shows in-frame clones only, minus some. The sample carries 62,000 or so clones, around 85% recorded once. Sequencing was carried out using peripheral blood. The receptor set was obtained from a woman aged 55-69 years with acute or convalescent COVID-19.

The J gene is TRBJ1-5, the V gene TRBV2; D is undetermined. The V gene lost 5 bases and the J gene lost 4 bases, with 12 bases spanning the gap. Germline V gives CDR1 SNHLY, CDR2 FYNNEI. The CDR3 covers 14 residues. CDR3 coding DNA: TGTGCCAGCAGTAATAGTTGGGAGAATCAGCCCCAGCATTTT. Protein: CASSNSWENQPQHF. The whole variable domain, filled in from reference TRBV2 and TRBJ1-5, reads EPEVTQTPSHQVTQMGQEVILRCVPISNHLYFYWYRQILGQKVEFLVSFYNNEISEKSEIFDDQFSVERPDGSNFTLKIRSTKLEDSAMYFCASSNSWENQPQHFGDGTRLSIL.

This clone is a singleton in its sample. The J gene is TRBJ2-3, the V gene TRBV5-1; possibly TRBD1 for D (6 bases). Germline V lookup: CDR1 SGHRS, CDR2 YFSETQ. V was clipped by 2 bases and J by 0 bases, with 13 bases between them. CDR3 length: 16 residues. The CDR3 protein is CASSLSQGRSTDTQYF. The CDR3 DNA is TGCGCCAGCAGCTTATCCCAGGGGCGGAGCACAGATACGCAGTATTTT. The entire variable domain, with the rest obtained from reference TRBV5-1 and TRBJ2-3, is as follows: KAGVTQTPRYLIKTRGQQVTLSCSPISGHRSVSWYQQTPGQGLQFLFEYFSETQRNKGNFPGRFSGRQFSNSRSEMNVSTLELGDSALYLCASSLSQGRSTDTQYFGPGTRLTVL.

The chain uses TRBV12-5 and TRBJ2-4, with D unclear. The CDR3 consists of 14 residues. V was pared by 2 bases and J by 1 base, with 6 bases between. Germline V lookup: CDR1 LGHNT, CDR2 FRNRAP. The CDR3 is CASGLSAAKNIQYF. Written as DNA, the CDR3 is TGTGCTAGTGGTTTGAGCGCGGCCAAAAACATTCAGTACTTC.

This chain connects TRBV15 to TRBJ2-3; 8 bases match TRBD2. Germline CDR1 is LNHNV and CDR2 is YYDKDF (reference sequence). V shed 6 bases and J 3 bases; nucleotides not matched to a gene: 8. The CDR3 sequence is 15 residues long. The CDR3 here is CATRGAGGLTDTQYF. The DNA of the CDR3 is TGTGCCACCAGAGGGGCGGGAGGTTTAACAGATACGCAGTATTTT. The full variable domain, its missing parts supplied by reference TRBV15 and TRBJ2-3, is DAMVIQNPRYQVTQFGKPVTLSCSQTLNHNVMYWYQQKSSQAPKLLFHYYDKDFNNEADTPDNFQSRRPNTSFCFLDIRSPGLGDTAMYLCATRGAGGLTDTQYFGPGTRLTVL.

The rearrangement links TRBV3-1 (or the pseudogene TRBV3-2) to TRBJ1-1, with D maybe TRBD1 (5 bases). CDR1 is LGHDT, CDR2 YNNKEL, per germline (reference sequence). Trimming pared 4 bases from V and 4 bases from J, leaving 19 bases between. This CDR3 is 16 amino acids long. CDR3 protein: CASSPTQVGGGTEAFF. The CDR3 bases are TGTGCCAGCAGCCCGACTCAGGTGGGGGGTGGCACTGAAGCTTTCTTT.

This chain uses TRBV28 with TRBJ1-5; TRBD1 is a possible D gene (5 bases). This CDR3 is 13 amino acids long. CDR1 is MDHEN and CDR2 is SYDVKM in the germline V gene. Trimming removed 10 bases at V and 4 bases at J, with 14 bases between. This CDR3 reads CATQFRGNQPQHF. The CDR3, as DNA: TGTGCCACCCAGTTTCGGGGGAATCAGCCCCAGCATTTT.

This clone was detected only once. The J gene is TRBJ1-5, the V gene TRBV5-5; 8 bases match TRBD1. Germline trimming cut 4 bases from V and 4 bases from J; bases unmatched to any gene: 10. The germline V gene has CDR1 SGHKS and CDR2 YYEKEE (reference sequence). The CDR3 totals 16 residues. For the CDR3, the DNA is TGTGCCAGCAGCCTGCGCGCAGGGGGCCTTAATCAGCCCCAGCATTTT. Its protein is CASSLRAGGLNQPQHF.

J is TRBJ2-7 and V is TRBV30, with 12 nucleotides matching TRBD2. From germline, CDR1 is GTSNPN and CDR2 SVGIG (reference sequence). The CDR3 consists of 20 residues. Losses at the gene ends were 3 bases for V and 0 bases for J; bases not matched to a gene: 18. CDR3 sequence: CAWRANPGLAGVGGSYEQYF. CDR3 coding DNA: TGTGCCTGGAGAGCAAACCCGGGACTAGCGGGTGTAGGGGGCTCCTACGAGCAGTACTTC.

Written as DNA, the CDR3 is TGTGCCAGCTCGGAACAGGGGGCGCTGGTCACCGGGGAGCTGTTTTTT. Protein product: CASSEQGALVTGELFF. V usage is TRBV18 and J usage is TRBJ2-2; 9 bases fit TRBD1. The ends lost 6 bases at V and 4 bases at J; junction bases unmatched: 9. The CDR3 totals 16 residues. Germline values: CDR1 KGHSH, CDR2 LQKENI.

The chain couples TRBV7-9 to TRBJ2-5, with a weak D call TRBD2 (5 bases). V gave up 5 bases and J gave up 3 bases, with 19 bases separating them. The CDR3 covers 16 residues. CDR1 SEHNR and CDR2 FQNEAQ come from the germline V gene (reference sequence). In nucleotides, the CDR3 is TGTGCCAGCAGCGACCGGGATGAAGCAGAAGAAGAGACCCAGTACTTC. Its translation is CASSDRDEAEEETQYF.

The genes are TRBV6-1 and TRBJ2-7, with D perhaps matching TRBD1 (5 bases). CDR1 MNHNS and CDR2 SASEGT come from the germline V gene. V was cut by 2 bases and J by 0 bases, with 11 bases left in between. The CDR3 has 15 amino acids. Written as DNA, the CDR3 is TGTGCCAGCAGTGAATGGGGCGATCCCTCCTACGAGCAGTACTTC. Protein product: CASSEWGDPSYEQYF.

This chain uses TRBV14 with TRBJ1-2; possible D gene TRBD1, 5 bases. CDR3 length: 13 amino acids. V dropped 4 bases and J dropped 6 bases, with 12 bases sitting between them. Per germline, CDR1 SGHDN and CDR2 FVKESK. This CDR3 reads CASSPRTRNGYTF. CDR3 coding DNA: TGTGCCAGCAGCCCCCGGACACGAAATGGCTACACCTTC.

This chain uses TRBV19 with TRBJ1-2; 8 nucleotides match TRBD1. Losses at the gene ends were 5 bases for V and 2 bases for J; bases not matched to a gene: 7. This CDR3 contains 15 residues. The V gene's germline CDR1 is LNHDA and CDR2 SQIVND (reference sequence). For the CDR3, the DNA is TGTGCCAGTAGTTTTCCGACAGGGGAAAACTATGGCTACACCTTC. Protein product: CASSFPTGENYGYTF.

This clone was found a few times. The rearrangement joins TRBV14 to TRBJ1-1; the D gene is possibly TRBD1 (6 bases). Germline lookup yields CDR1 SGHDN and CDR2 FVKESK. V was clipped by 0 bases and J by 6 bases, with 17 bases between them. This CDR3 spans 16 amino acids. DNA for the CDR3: TGTGCCAGCAGCCAAGATATCGGGGGGGCTAGGGCTGAAGCTTTCTTT. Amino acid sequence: CASSQDIGGARAEAFF.

The DNA for the CDR3 is TGTGCCAGCAGTTCCGTGGACAGTAAACAAGAGACCCAGTACTTC. As protein: CASSSVDSKQETQYF. This chain uses TRBV6-5 with TRBJ2-5; possibly TRBD1 for D (6 bases). V lost 4 bases and J lost 2, with 14 bases in between. The CDR3 sequence is 15 residues long. Germline CDR1 MNHEY, CDR2 SVGAGI.

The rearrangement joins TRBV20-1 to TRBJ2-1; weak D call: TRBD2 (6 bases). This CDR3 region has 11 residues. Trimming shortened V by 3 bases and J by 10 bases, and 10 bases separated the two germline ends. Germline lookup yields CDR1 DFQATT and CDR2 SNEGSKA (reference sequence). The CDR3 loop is CSASGSREQFF. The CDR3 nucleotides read TGCAGTGCTAGCGGGAGTCGCGAGCAGTTCTTC.